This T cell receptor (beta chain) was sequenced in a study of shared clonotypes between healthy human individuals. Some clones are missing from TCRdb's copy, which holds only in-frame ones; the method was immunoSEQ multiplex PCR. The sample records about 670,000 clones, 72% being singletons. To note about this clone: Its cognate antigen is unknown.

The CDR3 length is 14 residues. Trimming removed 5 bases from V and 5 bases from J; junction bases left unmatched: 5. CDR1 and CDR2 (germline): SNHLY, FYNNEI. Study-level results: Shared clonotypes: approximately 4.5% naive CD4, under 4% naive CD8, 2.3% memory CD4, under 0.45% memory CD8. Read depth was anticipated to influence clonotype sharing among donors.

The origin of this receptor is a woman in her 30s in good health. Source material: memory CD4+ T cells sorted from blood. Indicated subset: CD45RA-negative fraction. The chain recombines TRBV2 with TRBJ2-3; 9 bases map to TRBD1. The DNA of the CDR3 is TGTGCCAGCAGTCTTACAGGGGGCGGAGATACGCAGTATTTT. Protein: CASSLTGGGDTQYF. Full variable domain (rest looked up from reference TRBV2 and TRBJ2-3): EPEVTQTPSHQVTQMGQEVILRCVPISNHLYFYWYRQILGQKVEFLVSFYNNEISEKSEIFDDQFSVERPDGSNFTLKIRSTKLEDSAMYFCASSLTGGGDTQYFGPGTRLTVL.